This is a list of T cell receptor beta chains from one sample in a study of radiotherapy plus CTLA-4 blockade in lung cancer. Assay: immunoSEQ multiplex PCR; the TCRdb copy retains only in-frame clones and omits some. This table has some 74,000 clones, around 73% appearing once. This material consisted of peripheral blood, taken from a patient treated with radiotherapy plus ipilimumab. The source is a human donor with non-small cell lung cancer who had a complete response to radiotherapy plus ipilimumab. CDR3s include the opening cysteine and the closing phenylalanine or tryptophan. A D gene is named only where the DNA matches it firmly. Clone size appears in some rows only: once, few, many, or a class for an expanded clone.

TRBJ1-1	TRBV10-1	.	few	CASSEDGSRNTEAFF	TGCGCCAGCAGTGAGGACGGGTCTCGGAACACTGAAGCTTTCTTT
TRBJ1-3	TRBV6-5	.	.	CASSEYLPSGNTIYF	TGTGCCAGCAGCGAATATCTACCCTCTGGAAACACCATATATTTT
TRBJ2-7	TRBV5-1	.	.	CASSLAVSRAWMREQYF	TGCGCCAGCAGCTTGGCCGTTTCTCGCGCTTGGATGCGCGAGCAGTACTTC
TRBJ1-1	TRBV7-2	.	.	CASSLKVREGTEAFF	TGTGCCAGCAGCTTAAAAGTTAGGGAAGGGACTGAAGCTTTCTTT
TRBJ2-1	TRBV7-2	TRBD2	.	CASSLSGGNYNEQFF	TGTGCCAGCAGCTTGAGCGGGGGTAACTACAATGAGCAGTTCTTC
TRBJ2-1	TRBV11-3	.	.	CASSFDGSYQDNEQFF	TGTGCCAGCAGCTTCGACGGGTCGTACCAAGACAATGAGCAGTTCTTC
TRBJ1-5	TRBV7-2	.	.	CASSLSPFQPQHF	TGTGCCAGCAGCTTAAGCCCATTTCAGCCCCAGCATTTT
TRBJ1-3	TRBV18	.	.	CASSPAEISRFSSGNTIYF	TGTGCCAGCTCACCAGCCGAGATCTCCAGATTTTCCTCTGGAAACACCATATATTTT
TRBJ1-2	TRBV7-2	.	.	CASRLTQGGSYGYTF	TGTGCCAGCAGATTAACCCAGGGAGGGAGCTATGGCTACACCTTC
TRBJ2-3	TRBV5-1	TRBD1	.	CASSSSAGGSFTDTQYF	TGCGCCAGCAGCTCGTCGGCAGGGGGCTCTTTCACAGATACGCAGTATTTT
TRBJ1-2	TRBV5-1	.	.	CASSLGFRAHGYTF	TGCGCCAGCAGCTTGGGATTCAGGGCTCATGGCTACACCTTC
TRBJ1-5	TRBV5-8	.	.	CASSLDQGREPQHF	TGTGCCAGCAGCTTGGATCAGGGGAGGGAGCCCCAGCATTTT
TRBJ2-7	TRBV5-6	.	.	CASSPLGTRSYEQYF	TGTGCCAGCAGCCCCTTAGGGACAAGATCCTACGAGCAGTACTTC
TRBJ2-3	TRBV28	.	.	CASTQGWGSTDTQYF	TGTGCCAGCACTCAAGGGTGGGGCAGCACAGATACGCAGTATTTT
TRBJ2-3	TRBV7-7	.	.	CASSLNPGPGAQYF	TGTGCTAGCAGCTTAAATCCGGGCCCCGGGGCGCAGTATTTT
TRBJ2-5	TRBV19	TRBD1	.	CASRPGGWETQYF	TGTGCCAGTAGACCAGGGGGCTGGGAGACCCAGTACTTC
TRBJ2-3	TRBV4-1	.	.	CASSRSPVDTQYF	TGCGCCAGCAGCCGCTCCCCTGTGGATACGCAGTATTTT
TRBJ1-2	TRBV9	.	.	CASSPTVGGYNYGYTF	TGTGCCAGCAGCCCGACCGTAGGGGGATATAACTATGGCTACACCTTC
TRBJ1-5	TRBV21-1	.	.	CASSKALCDTAFNQPQHF	TGTGCCAGCAGCAAAGCGCTTTGTGACACAGCGTTCAATCAGCCCCAGCATTTT
TRBJ1-1	TRBV11-3	.	.	CASSFSNTEAFF	TGTGCCAGCAGCTTCTCGAACACTGAAGCTTTCTTT
TRBJ1-5	TRBV5-1	.	.	CASSSGPRDGLTQPQHF	TGCGCCAGCAGCTCGGGTCCCCGGGACGGCCTTACTCAGCCCCAGCATTTT
TRBJ2-4	TRBV15	TRBD2	.	CATTDKRASGLPNIQYF	TGTGCCACCACCGATAAACGTGCTAGCGGGTTACCAAACATTCAGTACTTC
TRBJ1-5	TRBV6-5	TRBD1	.	CASSARGAVQPQHF	TGTGCCAGCAGCGCCAGGGGGGCCGTTCAGCCCCAGCATTTT
TRBJ2-5	TRBV11-3	TRBD2	once	CASSSGLAGYQETQYF	TGTGCCAGCAGCTCGGGACTAGCGGGGTACCAAGAGACCCAGTACTTC
TRBJ2-5	TRBV30	.	.	CAWSGGHQETQYF	TGTGCCTGGAGTGGGGGACACCAAGAGACCCAGTACTTC
TRBJ1-6	TRBV30	TRBD1	.	CAWKSRDRVNSPLHF	TGTGCCTGGAAATCCCGGGACAGGGTTAATTCACCCCTCCACTTT
TRBJ2-5	TRBV7-2	.	.	CASTPSRQETQYF	TGTGCCAGCACCCCTTCGCGCCAAGAGACCCAGTACTTC